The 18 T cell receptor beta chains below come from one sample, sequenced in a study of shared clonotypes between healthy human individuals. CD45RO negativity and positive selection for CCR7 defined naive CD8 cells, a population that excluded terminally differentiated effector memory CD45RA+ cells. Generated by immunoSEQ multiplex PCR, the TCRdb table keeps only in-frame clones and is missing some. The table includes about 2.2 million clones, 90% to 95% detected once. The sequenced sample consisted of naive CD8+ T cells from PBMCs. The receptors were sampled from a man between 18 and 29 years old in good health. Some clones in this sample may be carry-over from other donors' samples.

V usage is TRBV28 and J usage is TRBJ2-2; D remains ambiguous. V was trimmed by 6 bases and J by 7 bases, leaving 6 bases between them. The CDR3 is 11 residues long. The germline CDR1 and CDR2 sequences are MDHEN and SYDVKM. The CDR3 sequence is CASRVGGELFF. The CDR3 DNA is TGTGCCAGCAGGGTCGGCGGGGAGCTGTTTTTT.

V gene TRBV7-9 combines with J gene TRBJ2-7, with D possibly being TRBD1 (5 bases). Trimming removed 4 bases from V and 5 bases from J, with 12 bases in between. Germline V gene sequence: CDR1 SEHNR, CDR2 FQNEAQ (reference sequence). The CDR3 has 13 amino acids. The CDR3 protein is CASSSKGAHEQYF. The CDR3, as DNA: TGTGCCAGCAGCTCGAAAGGGGCCCACGAGCAGTACTTC.

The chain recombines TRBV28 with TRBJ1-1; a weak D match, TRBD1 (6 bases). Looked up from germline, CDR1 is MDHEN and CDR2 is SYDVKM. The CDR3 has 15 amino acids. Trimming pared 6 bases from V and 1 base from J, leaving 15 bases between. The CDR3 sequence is CASSYGLRGNTEAFF. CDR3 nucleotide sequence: TGTGCCAGCAGCTACGGCCTCAGGGGGAACACTGAAGCTTTCTTT.

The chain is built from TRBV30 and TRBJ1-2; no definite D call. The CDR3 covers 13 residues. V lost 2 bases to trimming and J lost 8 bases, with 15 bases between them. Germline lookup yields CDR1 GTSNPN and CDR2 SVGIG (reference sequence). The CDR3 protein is CAWSKMWAEGYTF. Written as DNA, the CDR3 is TGTGCCTGGAGTAAAATGTGGGCCGAGGGCTACACCTTC.

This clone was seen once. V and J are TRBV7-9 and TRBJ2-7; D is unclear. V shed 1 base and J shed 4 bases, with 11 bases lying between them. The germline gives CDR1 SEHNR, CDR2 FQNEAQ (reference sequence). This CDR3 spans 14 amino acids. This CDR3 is CASSLGRLGYEQYF. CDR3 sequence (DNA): TGTGCCAGCAGCTTAGGCAGACTGGGATACGAGCAGTACTTC.

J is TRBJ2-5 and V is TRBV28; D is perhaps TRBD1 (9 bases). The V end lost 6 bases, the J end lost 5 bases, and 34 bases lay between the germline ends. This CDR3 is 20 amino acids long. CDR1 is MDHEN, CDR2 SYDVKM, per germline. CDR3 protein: CASSLDRGRRTSRFQETQYF. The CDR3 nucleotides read TGTGCCAGCAGCCTAGACAGGGGGAGACGGACTAGCAGGTTTCAGGAGACCCAGTACTTC.

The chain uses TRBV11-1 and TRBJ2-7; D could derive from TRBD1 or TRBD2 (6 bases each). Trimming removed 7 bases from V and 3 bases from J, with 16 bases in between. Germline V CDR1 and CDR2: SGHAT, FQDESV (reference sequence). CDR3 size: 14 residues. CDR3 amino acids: CASTPGGMSYEQYF. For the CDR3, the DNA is TGTGCCAGCACCCCCGGGGGCATGAGCTACGAGCAGTACTTC.

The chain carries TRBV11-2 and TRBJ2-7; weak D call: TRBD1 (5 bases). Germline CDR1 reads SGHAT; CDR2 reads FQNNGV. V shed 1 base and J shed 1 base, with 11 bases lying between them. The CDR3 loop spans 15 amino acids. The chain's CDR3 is CASSLGRVGSYEQYF. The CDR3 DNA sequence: TGTGCCAGCAGCTTAGGCAGGGTAGGATCCTACGAGCAGTACTTC.

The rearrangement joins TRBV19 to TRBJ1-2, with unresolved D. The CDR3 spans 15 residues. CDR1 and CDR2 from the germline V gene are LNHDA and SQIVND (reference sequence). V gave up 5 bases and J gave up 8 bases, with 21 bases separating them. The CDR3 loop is CASSAPPQPRSGYTF. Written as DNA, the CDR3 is TGTGCCAGTAGTGCCCCCCCACAGCCCCGTAGCGGCTACACCTTC.

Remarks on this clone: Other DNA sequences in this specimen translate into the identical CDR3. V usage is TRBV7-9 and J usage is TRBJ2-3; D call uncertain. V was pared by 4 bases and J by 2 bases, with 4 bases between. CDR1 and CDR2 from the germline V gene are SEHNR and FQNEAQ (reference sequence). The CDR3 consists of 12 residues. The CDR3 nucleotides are TGTGCCAGCAGCTCCCACACAGATACGCAGTATTTT. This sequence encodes CASSSHTDTQYF.

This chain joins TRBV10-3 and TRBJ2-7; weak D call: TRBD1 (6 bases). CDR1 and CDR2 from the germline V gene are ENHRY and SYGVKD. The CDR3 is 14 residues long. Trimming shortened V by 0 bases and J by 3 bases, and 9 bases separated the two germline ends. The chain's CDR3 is CAISESTGYYEQYF. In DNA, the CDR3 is TGTGCCATCAGTGAGTCAACAGGGTACTACGAGCAGTACTTC.

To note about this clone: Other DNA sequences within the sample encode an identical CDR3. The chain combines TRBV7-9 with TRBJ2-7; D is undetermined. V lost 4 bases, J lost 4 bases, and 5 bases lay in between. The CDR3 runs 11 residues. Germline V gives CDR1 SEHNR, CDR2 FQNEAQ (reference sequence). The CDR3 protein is CASSWAYEQYF. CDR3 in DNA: TGTGCCAGCAGCTGGGCTTACGAGCAGTACTTC.

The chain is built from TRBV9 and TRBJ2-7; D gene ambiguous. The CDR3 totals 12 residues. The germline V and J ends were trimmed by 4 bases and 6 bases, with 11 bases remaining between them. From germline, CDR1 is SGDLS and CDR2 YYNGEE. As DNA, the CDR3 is TGTGCCAGCAGCTCCACTGGATCCGAGCAGTACTTC. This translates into CASSSTGSEQYF.

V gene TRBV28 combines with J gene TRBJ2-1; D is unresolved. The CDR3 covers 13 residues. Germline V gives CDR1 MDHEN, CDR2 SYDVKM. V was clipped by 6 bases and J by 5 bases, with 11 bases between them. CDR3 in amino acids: CASSINLNNEQFF. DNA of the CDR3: TGTGCCAGCAGCATAAACTTGAACAATGAGCAGTTCTTC.

CDR3 DNA sequence: TGTGCCAGCAGTTTGGTAGATGGCACTGAAGCTTTCTTT. Residues: CASSLVDGTEAFF. The chain combines TRBV28 with TRBJ1-1, with D uncertain. Deletions cut 3 bases from V and 4 bases from J, with 9 bases between. Per the germline V gene, CDR1 is MDHEN and CDR2 is SYDVKM. The CDR3 is 13 residues long. The full variable domain, its missing parts supplied by reference TRBV28 and TRBJ1-1, is DVKVTQSSRYLVKRTGEKVFLECVQDMDHENMFWYRQDPGLGLRLIYFSYDVKMKEKGDIPEGYSVSREKKERFSLILESASTNQTSMYLCASSLVDGTEAFFGQGTRLTVV.

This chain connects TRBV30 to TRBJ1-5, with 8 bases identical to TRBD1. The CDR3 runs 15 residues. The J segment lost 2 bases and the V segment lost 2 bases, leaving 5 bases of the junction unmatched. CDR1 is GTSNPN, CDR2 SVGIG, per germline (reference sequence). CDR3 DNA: TGTGCCTGGAGTCTATCGGGACAGGGCAATCAGCCCCAGCATTTT. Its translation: CAWSLSGQGNQPQHF.

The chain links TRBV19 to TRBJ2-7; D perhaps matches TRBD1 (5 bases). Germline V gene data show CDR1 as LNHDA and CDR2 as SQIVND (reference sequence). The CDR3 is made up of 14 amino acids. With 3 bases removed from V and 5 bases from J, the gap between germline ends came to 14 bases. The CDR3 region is CASSIYTGSDEQYF. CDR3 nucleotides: TGTGCCAGTAGTATCTATACAGGTTCAGACGAGCAGTACTTC.

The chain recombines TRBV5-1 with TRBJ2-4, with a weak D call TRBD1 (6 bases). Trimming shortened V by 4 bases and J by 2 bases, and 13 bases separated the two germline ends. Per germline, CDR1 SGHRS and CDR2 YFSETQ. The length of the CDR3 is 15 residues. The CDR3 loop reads CASSADSRSKNIQYF. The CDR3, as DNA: TGCGCCAGCAGCGCGGACAGTCGGTCCAAAAACATTCAGTACTTC.